This T cell receptor beta chain was sequenced for a study of blood T cell repertoires in COVID-19. On the study more broadly: Material from acute and convalescent COVID-19 was sourced from the United States, Italy and Spain. From T cells, B-cell-depleted T cells, or PBMCs came the material, which was cDNA or gDNA.

Authors' analysis steps: Amplification of reference gene primers provided the estimated nucleated cell counts. Assay used: immunoSEQ multiplex PCR; TCRdb lists only in-frame clones, some missing. The V and J calls and clone size are taken from that table; D and trimming were inferred from the DNA. Here the sample spans over 110,000 clones, roughly 85% being singletons. This clone was observed once. This TCR derives from a man aged 55 to 69 with acute or convalescent COVID-19. Sequenced material: peripheral blood.

The CDR3 sequence is CASSVLGLAGGNGELFF. CDR3 nucleotides: TGTGCCAGCAGCGTCCTCGGACTAGCGGGAGGTAACGGGGAGCTGTTTTTT. The J gene is TRBJ2-2, the V gene TRBV9; 14 bases agree with TRBD2. Germline lookup yields CDR1 SGDLS and CDR2 YYNGEE. This CDR3 contains 17 residues. The V gene end was trimmed by 2 bases and the J gene end by 7 bases; junction bases not matched to a gene: 7. Based on the CDR3 plus reference TRBV9 and TRBJ2-2, the full variable domain is DSGVTQTPKHLITATGQRVTLRCSPRSGDLSVYWYQQSLDQGLQFLIQYYNGEERAKGNILERFSAQQFPDLHSELNLSSLELGDSALYFCASSVLGLAGGNGELFFGEGSRLTVL.